What follows describes a single TCR beta chain. The target of this receptor is not known. Base quality data are lacking; no much larger clone is found one base away. These data belong to a study of blood T cell repertoires in COVID-19 (dated by TCRdb to the early 2020s). Context from the whole study: Collaborator samples came from the United States, Italy and Spain and covered acute and convalescent phases of COVID-19. The prospective study material was composed of cDNA or gDNA derived from T cells, B-cell-depleted T cells, or PBMCs. The dataset comprised deeply sampled blood TCRbeta repertoires from subjects exposed to, actively infected with, or recovered from COVID-19. A freely available public database, intended as a resource for researchers studying the immune response to SARS-CoV-2, is where the repertoires were released. Samples were obtained from the ongoing ImmuneRACE study (first 160 participants) and from 950 to 1,500 subjects provided by 6 global collaborators. Nearly every sample came with metadata listing a de-identified subject ID, COVID-19 status, age in years and sex. HLA class I and class II types, where available, came from metadata supplied by the sample provider rather than from assay-based typing. The investigation overall reported the following: The quantity of clinical and demographic metadata differed by source and by participant and was supplied without curation.

TCRbeta CDR3 regions were amplified from genomic DNA using the immunoSEQ Assay, a bias-controlled multiplex PCR. The authors' analysis ran thus. Within the assay, amplification of reference gene primers was used to estimate how many nucleated cells each sample contained. To quantify the absolute abundance of each unique TCRbeta CDR3 rearrangement, sequence reads were collapsed and filtered. Productive Simpson clonality was computed per sample as the square root of Simpson's diversity index over productive rearrangements. TCRdb took this table from immuneACCESS and kept in-frame rearrangements with V and J called. Such tables lack part of the clones; where checked against another copy, unresolved V genes explain under half of the gap, and the rest is unexplained. That table is the source of V, J and clone size, and D and trimming were worked out from the DNA. In this sample the table shows 200,000 to 250,000 clones, about 82% of which occur a single time. The top ten clonotypes cover roughly an eighth of the sample.

Collaborating institutions collected whole blood in K2EDTA tubes following their own protocols. For TCRbeta analysis, collaborators shipped samples in one of three forms: frozen whole blood, isolated PBMCs, or DNA extracted from either of those sample types. The germline V and J ends show losses of 6 bases and 0 bases respectively, and no gene match explains 5 bases of the junction. From the germline V gene (reference sequence), CDR1 is LNHDA and CDR2 is SQIVND. The CDR3 numbers 15 residues from cysteine through phenylalanine. Just the 45-base CDR3 DNA is kept, in frame starting at base 1. The sample taken for sequencing was peripheral blood. The receptor was derived from a man older than 75 with acute or convalescent COVID-19. The sequence joins TRBV19 to TRBJ2-7, with 10 central nucleotides matching TRBD2. The CDR3 region: CASRSSGRASYEQYF. The DNA sequence reads TGTGCCAGTAGATCCAGCGGGAGGGCCTCCTACGAGCAGTACTTC.